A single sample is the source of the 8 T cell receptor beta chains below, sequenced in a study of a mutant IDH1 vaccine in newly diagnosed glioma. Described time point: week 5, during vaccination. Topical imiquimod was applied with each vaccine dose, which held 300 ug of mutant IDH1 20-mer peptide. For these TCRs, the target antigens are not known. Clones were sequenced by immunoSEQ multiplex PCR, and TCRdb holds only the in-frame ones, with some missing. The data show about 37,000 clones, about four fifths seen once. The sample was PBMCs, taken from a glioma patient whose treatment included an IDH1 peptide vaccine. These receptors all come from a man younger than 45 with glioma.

DNA of the CDR3: TGTGCCTGGGACAGGGCATCCTACGAGCAGTACTTC. Protein: CAWDRASYEQYF. This chain connects TRBV30 to TRBJ2-7; 7 bases map to TRBD1. Germline V lookup: CDR1 GTSNPN, CDR2 SVGIG (reference sequence). CDR3 length: 12 amino acids. Germline trimming cut 5 bases from V and 1 base from J; bases unmatched to any gene: 2.

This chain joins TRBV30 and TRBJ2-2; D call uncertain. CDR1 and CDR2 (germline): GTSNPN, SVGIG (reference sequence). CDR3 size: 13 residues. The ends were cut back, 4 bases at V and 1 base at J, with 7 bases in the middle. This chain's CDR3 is CAWMFGNTGELFF. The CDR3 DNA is TGTGCCTGGATGTTCGGGAACACCGGGGAGCTGTTTTTT.

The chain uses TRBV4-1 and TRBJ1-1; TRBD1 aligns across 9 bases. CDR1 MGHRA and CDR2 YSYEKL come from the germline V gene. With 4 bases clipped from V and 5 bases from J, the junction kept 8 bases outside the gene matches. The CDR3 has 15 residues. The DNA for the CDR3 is TGCGCCAGCAGCCTCGGGACAGGGTATAAGACTGAAGCTTTCTTT. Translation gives CASSLGTGYKTEAFF.

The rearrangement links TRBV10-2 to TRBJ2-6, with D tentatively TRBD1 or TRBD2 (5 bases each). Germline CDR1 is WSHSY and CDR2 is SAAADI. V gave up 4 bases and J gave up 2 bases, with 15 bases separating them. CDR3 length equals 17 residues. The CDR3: CASSALAGSTGANVLTF. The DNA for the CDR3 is TGCGCCAGCAGTGCCCTCGCAGGGAGCACTGGGGCCAACGTCCTGACTTTC.

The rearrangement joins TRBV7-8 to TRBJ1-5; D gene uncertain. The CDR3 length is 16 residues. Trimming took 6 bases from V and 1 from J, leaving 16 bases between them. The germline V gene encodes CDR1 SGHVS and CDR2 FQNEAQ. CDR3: CASSHRPGPSNQPQHF. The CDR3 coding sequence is TGTGCCAGCAGTCATCGACCTGGGCCAAGCAATCAGCCCCAGCATTTT. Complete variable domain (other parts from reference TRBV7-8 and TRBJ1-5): GAGVSQSPRYKVAKRGQDVALRCDPISGHVSLFWYQQALGQGPEFLTYFQNEAQLDKSGLPSDRFFAERPEGSVSTLKIQRTQQEDSAVYLCASSHRPGPSNQPQHFGDGTRLSIL.

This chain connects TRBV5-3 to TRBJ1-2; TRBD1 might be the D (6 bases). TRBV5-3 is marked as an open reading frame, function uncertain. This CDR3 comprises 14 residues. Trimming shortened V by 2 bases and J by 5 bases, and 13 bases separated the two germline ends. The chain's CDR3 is CARSLATGWYGYTF. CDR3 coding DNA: TGTGCCAGAAGCTTAGCTACAGGGTGGTATGGCTACACCTTC.

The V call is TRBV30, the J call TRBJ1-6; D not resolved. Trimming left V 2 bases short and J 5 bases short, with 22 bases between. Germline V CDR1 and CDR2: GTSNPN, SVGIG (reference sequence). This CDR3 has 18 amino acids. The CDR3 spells CAWSSLGSGFVDNSPLHF. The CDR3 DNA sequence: TGTGCCTGGAGTAGCTTAGGGAGTGGCTTTGTGGATAATTCACCCCTCCACTTT.

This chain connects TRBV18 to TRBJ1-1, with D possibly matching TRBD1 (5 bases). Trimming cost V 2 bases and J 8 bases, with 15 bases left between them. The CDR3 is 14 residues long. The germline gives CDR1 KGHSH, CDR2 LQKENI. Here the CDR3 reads CASSPDLGVKEAFF. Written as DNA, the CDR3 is TGTGCCAGCTCACCAGACCTAGGGGTGAAGGAAGCTTTCTTT.